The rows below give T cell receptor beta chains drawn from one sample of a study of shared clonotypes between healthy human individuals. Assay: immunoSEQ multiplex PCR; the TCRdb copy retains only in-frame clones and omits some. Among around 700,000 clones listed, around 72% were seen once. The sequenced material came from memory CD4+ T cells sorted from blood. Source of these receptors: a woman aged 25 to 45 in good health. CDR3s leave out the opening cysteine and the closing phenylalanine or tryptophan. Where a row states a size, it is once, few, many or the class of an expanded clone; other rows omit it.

ASSPGQGHQTQY | TRBJ2-5 | TRBV18 | -
ASSNSGRTRNEQF | TRBJ2-1 | TRBV7-2 | few
ASSLESVSDEQF | TRBJ2-1 | TRBV7-2 | -
ASSLGQGGQSDTQY | TRBJ2-3 | TRBV18 | few
ASSQRAGEQETQY | TRBJ2-5 | TRBV5-4 | -
ASSQSLRQIQETQY | TRBJ2-5 | TRBV23-1 | -
ASSLWGREDNEQF | TRBJ2-1 | TRBV11-1 | -
ASSPNTDTQY | TRBJ2-3 | TRBV4-2 | -
ASSQGQGSYGYT | TRBJ1-2 | TRBV18 | -
ASSIAGGPYEQF | TRBJ2-1 | TRBV19 | -
ASSRGPQPQH | TRBJ1-5 | TRBV19 | few
ASSQDKAFSGNTIY | TRBJ1-3 | TRBV4-1 | -
ASSWGLADNEQF | TRBJ2-1 | TRBV11-2 | -
ASQRFIPYEQY | TRBJ2-7 | TRBV28 | -
ASTTWGGERDLAGELF | TRBJ2-2 | TRBV28 | -
ASSPDSHTDTQY | TRBJ2-3 | TRBV18 | -
ASSITGRTEAF | TRBJ1-1 | TRBV19 | few
ASSVMGTSGKGDEQF | TRBJ2-1 | TRBV5-1 | -
ASRQEVGGYEQY | TRBJ2-7 | TRBV27 | -
ASSLYPGGRSEKLF | TRBJ1-4 | TRBV28 | -
ASSSSGYGYT | TRBJ1-2 | TRBV6-6 | -
ASSYSWQGGNEQF | TRBJ2-1 | TRBV6-5 | -
ATLEGQGAQPQH | TRBJ1-5 | TRBV28 | -
ATRAIAGVGETQY | TRBJ2-5 | TRBV27 | -
ASSSQGFEAF | TRBJ1-1 | TRBV6-6 | -
ASSINSGSSDTQY | TRBJ2-3 | TRBV19 | -
ASSLPGTDFF | TRBJ1-1 | TRBV6-6 | few
ASSENRASGTYEQY | TRBJ2-7 | TRBV25-1 | -
SVRESYNEQF | TRBJ2-1 | TRBV29-1 | -
ASRFDSYEQY | TRBJ2-7 | TRBV2 | -
SVDRGQGKLRLNTEAF | TRBJ1-1 | TRBV29-1 | -
ASSQGLAGHYSYEQY | TRBJ2-7 | TRBV4-1 | -
ASSKTGGVAKNIQY | TRBJ2-4 | TRBV28 | -
ASSDGSNEKLF | TRBJ1-4 | TRBV10-2 | -
ASSFRRSQPQY | TRBJ2-3 | TRBV11-2 | once
ASSLAGTGSFGYT | TRBJ1-2 | TRBV7-8 | -
ASSSSGTSGNYEQY | TRBJ2-7 | TRBV9 | -
ASSSNRRNTEAF | TRBJ1-1 | TRBV7-9 | once
ASSLGRAASSQETQY | TRBJ2-5 | TRBV7-3 | -
AWSGYGGLANEQF | TRBJ2-1 | TRBV30 | many
ASSLVSGNGETQY | TRBJ2-5 | TRBV7-9 | -
ASSLTWASTDTQY | TRBJ2-3 | TRBV5-6 | -
ASTIFGRDRFKDTQY | TRBJ2-3 | TRBV2 | -
ASSLLGAPTDTQY | TRBJ2-3 | TRBV5-1 | once
ASSDIAGGPYNEQF | TRBJ2-1 | TRBV19 | -
ASSPPRDTPYEQY | TRBJ2-7 | TRBV18 | -
ASSPAGRGTEAF | TRBJ1-1 | TRBV18 | -
ASSLEGQGREQY | - | TRBV5-1 | -
ASKTGASTDTQY | TRBJ2-3 | TRBV5-1 | -
ASSKGRGRVGGFDF | TRBJ1-1 | TRBV21-1 | -
ASSPGTSGGTDTQY | TRBJ2-3 | TRBV7-9 | -
ASSENQRDQPQH | TRBJ1-5 | TRBV2 | -